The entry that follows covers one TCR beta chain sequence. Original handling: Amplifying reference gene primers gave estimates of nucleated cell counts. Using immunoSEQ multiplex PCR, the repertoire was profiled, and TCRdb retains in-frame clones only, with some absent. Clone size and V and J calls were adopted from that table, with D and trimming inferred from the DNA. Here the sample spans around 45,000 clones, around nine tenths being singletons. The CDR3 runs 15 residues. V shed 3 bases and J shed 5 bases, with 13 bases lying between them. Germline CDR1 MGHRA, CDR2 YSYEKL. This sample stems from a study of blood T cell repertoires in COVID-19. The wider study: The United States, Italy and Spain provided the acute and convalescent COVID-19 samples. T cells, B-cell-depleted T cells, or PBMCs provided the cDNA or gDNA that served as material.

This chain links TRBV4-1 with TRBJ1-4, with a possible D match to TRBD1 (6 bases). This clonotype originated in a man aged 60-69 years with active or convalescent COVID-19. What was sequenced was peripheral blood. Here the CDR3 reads CASSHPGGLNEKLFF. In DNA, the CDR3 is TGCGCCAGCAGCCACCCCGGGGGGCTGAATGAAAAACTGTTTTTT.